This record covers a single TCR beta chain. As yet, its antigen is unknown. Then a second PCR, running roughly 7 to 11 cycles, was carried out with a sample-barcoded 5' primer and a J-beta primer mix. MiXCR was run by TCRdb on the 5' RACE reads, yielding one entry per CDR3 protein. The profile shows nearly 800,000 distinct CDR3 sequences, approximately 60% of them singletons. The sample comes from a study of blood T cells in healthy people across ages. Regarding the study as a whole: Comparison with aged donors showed that long-lived donors had more naive CD4+ cells and higher diversity. Per million T cells, the diversity of TCR beta decreased roughly linearly as age advanced. Underestimates were what the diversity estimates from one million T cells were considered to be.

The CDR3 is 13 residues long. Germline V CDR1 and CDR2: SEHNR, FQNEAQ (reference sequence). The ends were cut back, 5 bases at V and 4 bases at J, with 11 bases in the middle. The receptor's source is a man aged 40-49 years in good health. Material: blood. The chain uses TRBV7-9 and TRBJ1-2; D is unresolved. The CDR3: CASSTVASYGYTF. The CDR3 DNA reads as TGTGCCAGCAGCACGGTGGCTTCCTATGGCTACACCTTC.